The 27 T cell receptor beta chains below come from one sample, sequenced in a study of regulatory and conventional T cells in RAG deficiency. Repertoires were generated with immunoSEQ multiplex PCR, while TCRdb's copy carries only in-frame clones and drops some. The sample comprises 25,000 to 35,000 clones, about nine tenths of which are singletons, and about 5% rests with the top ten. The sample also formed part of further work on regulatory T cells. According to that study: The PCR used 52 TRBV and 13 TRBJ primers.

Sequenced input: CD8+ T cells sorted from blood. The receptors originated from a human donor in good health.

CDR3 loop: CASSHTVDRIYNEQFF. DNA for the CDR3: TGCGCCAGCAGCCATACAGTCGACAGGATATACAATGAGCAGTTCTTC. This sequence joins TRBV5-1 and TRBJ2-1; tentative D call: TRBD1 (6 bases). The length of the CDR3 is 16 residues. Germline V gene sequence: CDR1 SGHRS, CDR2 YFSETQ. V lost 4 bases to trimming and J lost 4 bases, with 18 bases between them.

This rearrangement joins TRBV28 to TRBJ1-3, with a possible D match to TRBD1 (5 bases). The V end lost 6 bases, the J end lost 2 bases, and 14 bases lay between the germline ends. This CDR3 is built from 15 residues. Germline CDR1 reads MDHEN; CDR2 reads SYDVKM. The CDR3 DNA sequence: TGTGCCAGCAGCCCGAGTACAGGTCCTGGAAACACCATATATTTT. It is translated as CASSPSTGPGNTIYF.

J is TRBJ2-7 and V is TRBV4-1; D is possibly TRBD1 (5 bases). Deletions cut 6 bases from V and 2 bases from J, with 14 bases between. The CDR3 length is 14 residues. Germline V lookup: CDR1 MGHRA, CDR2 YSYEKL. As DNA, the CDR3 is TGCGCCAGCAGGGAGACAGAAAAGACCTACGAGCAGTACTTC. Protein sequence: CASRETEKTYEQYF.

J is TRBJ2-2 and V is TRBV7-9; no firm D call. Germline V gives CDR1 SEHNR, CDR2 FQNEAQ (reference sequence). The V end was cut by 10 bases, the J end by 0 bases, with 12 bases between. The CDR3 has 14 residues. In DNA, the CDR3 is TGTGCCATTCCGTCCCCGGCGAACACCGGGGAGCTGTTTTTT. Translating gives CAIPSPANTGELFF.

The chain is built from TRBV28 and TRBJ2-7; tentative D call: TRBD1 (6 bases). The germline V and J ends were trimmed by 9 bases and 3 bases, with 15 bases remaining between them. The V gene's germline CDR1 is MDHEN and CDR2 SYDVKM. The CDR3 contains 13 residues. The chain's CDR3 is CASNRDVFYEQYF. For the CDR3, the DNA is TGTGCCAGTAACAGGGATGTATTCTACGAGCAGTACTTC. Looking up the rest from reference TRBV28 and TRBJ2-7 gives the full variable domain: DVKVTQSSRYLVKRTGEKVFLECVQDMDHENMFWYRQDPGLGLRLIYFSYDVKMKEKGDIPEGYSVSREKKERFSLILESASTNQTSMYLCASNRDVFYEQYFGPGTRLTVT.

This chain uses TRBV30 with TRBJ1-1; D is unclear. The CDR3 sequence is 14 residues long. Looked up from germline, CDR1 is GTSNPN and CDR2 is SVGIG (reference sequence). V was cut by 2 bases and J by 5 bases, with 15 bases left in between. CDR3 nucleotide sequence: TGTGCCTGGAGTCCCGGAGCCGGACCAACTGAAGCTTTCTTT. It translates to CAWSPGAGPTEAFF.

This clone was detected only once. The chain uses TRBV9 and TRBJ2-5; D is unclear. The ends were cut back, 4 bases at V and 4 bases at J, with 14 bases in the middle. The CDR3 length is 14 residues. Germline V CDR1 and CDR2: SGDLS, YYNGEE. The CDR3 DNA reads TGTGCCAGCAGCCCCCACGACCCCCGAGAGACCCAGTACTTC. Translating gives CASSPHDPRETQYF.

V is TRBV6-5 and J is TRBJ1-4, with 7 bases aligning to TRBD1. The CDR3 has 13 amino acids. With V trimmed by 6 bases and J by 8 bases, 6 bases remained unmatched. Germline V gene lookup returns CDR1 MNHEY and CDR2 SVGAGI. The CDR3 region has the DNA TGTGCCAGCAGGGGCCGGACAGGCGAAAAACTGTTTTTT. Amino acids: CASRGRTGEKLFF.

V is TRBV7-3 and J is TRBJ2-5, with D maybe TRBD1 (6 bases). The germline CDR1 and CDR2 sequences are SGHTA and FQGTGA. CDR3 length equals 14 residues. With 2 bases removed from V and 5 bases from J, the gap between germline ends came to 12 bases. The CDR3, as DNA: TGTGCCAGCAGCTTATCTGGGGGCATGGAGACCCAGTACTTC. Its protein is CASSLSGGMETQYF.

V gene TRBV27 combines with J gene TRBJ1-5; D is unresolved. The CDR3 extends over 13 amino acids. Between the trimmed V and J ends, which lost 5 bases and 9 bases, there was a span of 14 bases. In germline, CDR1 is MNHEY, CDR2 SMNVEV (reference sequence). CDR3 protein: CASSPSSAGPQHF. CDR3 bases: TGTGCCAGCAGTCCGTCTTCCGCGGGGCCCCAGCATTTT.

The J gene is TRBJ2-1, the V gene TRBV4-1; 11 positions match TRBD2. The trim removed 1 base at V and 7 bases at J, leaving 3 bases unmatched. The CDR3 has 15 residues. Germline CDR1 MGHRA, CDR2 YSYEKL. CDR3 amino acids: CASSQALAGVNEQFF. DNA of the CDR3: TGCGCCAGCAGCCAAGCACTAGCGGGAGTGAATGAGCAGTTCTTC.

This clone was picked up one time. V and J are TRBV27 and TRBJ1-5; possibly TRBD1 for D (6 bases). V was cut by 5 bases and J by 6 bases, with 11 bases left in between. The CDR3 covers 13 residues. Germline V gene sequence: CDR1 MNHEY, CDR2 SMNVEV (reference sequence). The CDR3 is CASSTGIGQPQHF. CDR3 nucleotide sequence: TGTGCCAGCAGTACAGGGATCGGTCAGCCCCAGCATTTT.

The CDR3 protein is CASSLETAGGPYEQYF. CDR3 nucleotides: TGTGCCAGCAGCTTAGAAACAGCGGGAGGGCCCTACGAGCAGTACTTC. The chain combines TRBV11-3 with TRBJ2-7, with TRBD2 matching over 10 bases. Trimming at V came to 0 bases and at J to 2 bases, leaving 4 bases not matched to a gene. Germline V lookup: CDR1 SGHNT, CDR2 YENEEA. This CDR3 comprises 16 residues.

The CDR3 is CASSLTSAYEQYF. Written as DNA, the CDR3 is TGTGCCAGCAGTTTGACATCTGCCTACGAGCAGTACTTC. This chain links TRBV27 with TRBJ2-7; D gene ambiguous. The V gene's germline CDR1 is MNHEY and CDR2 SMNVEV (reference sequence). The CDR3 is 13 residues long. V lost 3 bases and J lost 2, with 8 bases in between.

V is TRBV2 and J is TRBJ1-2, with D perhaps TRBD1 (6 bases). CDR3 length: 13 residues. Per the germline V gene, CDR1 is SNHLY and CDR2 is FYNNEI. Trimming removed 11 bases from V and 4 bases from J, with 17 bases in between. CDR3 in amino acids: CAGQLAFGYGYTF. The CDR3 nucleotides are TGTGCCGGACAGCTGGCTTTCGGCTATGGCTACACCTTC.

V and J are TRBV27 and TRBJ2-7; perhaps D is TRBD1 or TRBD2 (5 bases each). Per germline, CDR1 MNHEY and CDR2 SMNVEV (reference sequence). CDR3 length equals 17 residues. V lost 0 bases and J lost 0, with 15 bases in between. The CDR3 loop reads CASSLSNIGTSSYEQYF. In DNA form, the CDR3 reads TGTGCCAGCAGTTTATCTAATATAGGGACGAGCTCCTACGAGCAGTACTTC.

DNA of the CDR3: TGTGCCAGCAGCGTTGGACAGGGGGCCGCGACTGAAGCTTTCTTT. Encoded protein: CASSVGQGAATEAFF. The chain joins TRBV9 to TRBJ1-1; 11 positions match TRBD1. CDR1 is SGDLS, CDR2 YYNGEE, per germline. This CDR3 spans 15 amino acids. Trimming cost V 2 bases and J 5 bases; bases outside gene matches: 5.

The chain has TRBV6-6 and TRBJ2-7; D gene unclear. Looked up from germline, CDR1 is MNHNY and CDR2 is SVGAGI (reference sequence). The germline V and J ends were trimmed by 8 bases and 2 bases, with 13 bases remaining between them. This CDR3 comprises 13 residues. The CDR3 loop reads CASSLGIAYEQYF. The CDR3 nucleotides are TGTGCCAGCTCTTTGGGCATCGCCTACGAGCAGTACTTC.

This chain connects TRBV11-2 to TRBJ2-5, with 9 nucleotides matching TRBD2. The CDR3 covers 14 residues. Germline CDR1 reads SGHAT; CDR2 reads FQNNGV. V shed 5 bases and J 5 bases; nucleotides not matched to a gene: 6. CDR3 region: CASSRGGAEETQYF. The CDR3 DNA is TGTGCCAGCAGCCGCGGGGGGGCCGAGGAGACCCAGTACTTC.

V gene TRBV7-9 combines with J gene TRBJ2-7; TRBD1 agrees at 9 bases. J lost 6 bases, V lost 3 bases, and 3 bases had no gene match. The germline gives CDR1 SEHNR, CDR2 FQNEAQ (reference sequence). The length of the CDR3 is 13 residues. CDR3 nucleotides: TGTGCCAGCAGCTTCGCGACAGGGGGCGAGCAGTACTTC. Protein product: CASSFATGGEQYF.

The V call is TRBV7-2, the J call TRBJ2-7, with 12 nucleotides matching TRBD2. There are 16 residues in the CDR3. J gave up 3 bases and V 1 base, and 4 bases lay outside the gene matches. Germline V gives CDR1 SGHTA, CDR2 FQGNSA. The CDR3 here is CASSLGLAGGLYEQYF. The CDR3 nucleotides read TGTGCCAGCAGCTTAGGGCTAGCGGGAGGGCTCTACGAGCAGTACTTC.

As concerns this clone: A far larger clone is only one base removed, so a read error is likely. The rearrangement links TRBV5-6 to TRBJ1-2, with TRBD1 matching over 12 bases. V lost 4 bases and J lost 4; bases outside the gene matches: 11. Germline V gives CDR1 SGHDT, CDR2 YYEEEE. The CDR3 extends over 17 amino acids. The CDR3 region is CASSPAGTGGSAYGYTF. The CDR3 DNA follows: TGTGCCAGCAGCCCAGCCGGGACAGGGGGCTCGGCCTATGGCTACACCTTC.

The chain has TRBV6-5 and TRBJ2-1, with 8 bases aligning to TRBD1. The CDR3 sequence is 12 residues long. With V trimmed by 5 bases and J by 7 bases, 1 base remained unmatched. From germline, CDR1 is MNHEY and CDR2 SVGAGI. CDR3 residues: CASSRTGNEQFF. The CDR3 bases are TGTGCCAGCAGTAGGACAGGGAATGAGCAGTTCTTC.

The chain couples TRBV27 to TRBJ2-4; 8 bases line up with TRBD2. Per the germline V gene, CDR1 is MNHEY and CDR2 is SMNVEV (reference sequence). This CDR3 is built from 17 residues. Unmatched junction bases numbered 9, after V lost 4 bases and J lost 1 base. CDR3 protein: CASSSPREGKAKNIQYF. For the CDR3, the DNA is TGTGCCAGCAGTTCCCCCCGGGAGGGAAAGGCCAAAAACATTCAGTACTTC.

The V gene is TRBV12-5, the J gene TRBJ2-3; the match to TRBD2 covers 10 bases. The trim removed 5 bases at V and 1 base at J, leaving 3 bases unmatched. Germline V gives CDR1 LGHNT, CDR2 FRNRAP. The length of the CDR3 is 15 residues. CDR3 nucleotide sequence: TGTGCTAGTGGTGTCGGGACTAGCGGCACAGATACGCAGTATTTT. Residues: CASGVGTSGTDTQYF.

This clone appeared a single time. The J gene is TRBJ2-2, the V gene TRBV7-2; tentatively, D is TRBD2 (6 bases). Germline V gene sequence: CDR1 SGHTA, CDR2 FQGNSA. Trimming cost V 4 bases and J 1 base, with 10 bases left between them. This CDR3 has 15 amino acids. The CDR3 sequence is CASSSRDLNTGELFF. CDR3 sequence (DNA): TGTGCCAGCAGCTCCCGGGACTTGAACACCGGGGAGCTGTTTTTT.

The V call is TRBV27, the J call TRBJ1-2; tentatively, D is TRBD1 (6 bases). Germline CDR1 is MNHEY and CDR2 is SMNVEV (reference sequence). The CDR3 length is 16 residues. With 5 bases removed from V and 7 bases from J, the gap between germline ends came to 23 bases. This CDR3 is CASSPASPGAPGGYTF. The CDR3 DNA is TGTGCCAGCAGTCCCGCCTCACCAGGGGCGCCGGGTGGCTACACCTTC.